This T cell receptor beta chain was documented in a study of cytomegalovirus exposure and HLA in healthy donors. Regarding the study as a whole: Some V segments could not be told apart, so they were left out, TRBV6-2 and TRBV6-3 among them.

On this clone itself: The target antigen is unknown.

This CDR3 has 16 residues. The germline V gene has CDR1 MGHRA and CDR2 YSYEKL. Trimming stripped 4 bases from V and 3 bases from J, with 18 bases between. This PCR relied on a set of 60 Vbeta primers and 13 Jbeta primers. The protocol was immunoSEQ multiplex PCR, while the TCRdb copy is restricted to in-frame clones and leaves out a portion. The sample has some 130,000 clones, under 85% seen once; the top ten hold approximately 4.2%. J is TRBJ2-5 and V is TRBV4-1; a possible D gene is TRBD1 (6 bases). This clonotype was obtained from a male donor in good health and CMV-seropositive. Specimen: PBMCs. The CDR3 is CASSPEVRRGEETQYF. CDR3 DNA sequence: TGCGCCAGCAGCCCGGAGGTGCGCAGGGGCGAAGAGACCCAGTACTTC.